Each of the 24 T cell receptor beta chains below was sequenced from the same sample in a study of naive and memory T cell subsets. Study-level results: Possibly reflecting memory cells re-expressing CD45RA, a few larger clonotypes occurred in naive repertoires, especially CD8.

Four rounds of PCR amplified the ligated cDNA using nested alpha and beta constant-region primers plus SP2. TCRdb analysed the UMI-ligation and nested PCR reads with MiXCR anew, one entry per CDR3 protein. The sample shows about 230 distinct CDR3 sequences, around 70% of them seen only once. Their antigens are not known. The sample comprised naive CD8+ T cells from blood. The receptor source for this set is a human donor in good health.

This clonotype appeared a few times. A library made for alpha chains picked up this beta chain off target, so its size means little. The CDR3 DNA follows: TGCAGTGCTAGGAGAACTTACAATGAGCAGTTCTTC. Residues: CSARRTYNEQFF. The chain is built from TRBV20-1 and TRBJ2-1; no reliable D call. Germline V gene lookup returns CDR1 DFQATT and CDR2 SNEGSKA (reference sequence). The CDR3 sequence is 12 residues long. Deletions cut 3 bases from V and 4 bases from J, with 7 bases between.

In the case of this clonotype: This beta chain lies outside the target of a library built for alpha chains; its clone size means little. The chain recombines TRBV10-3 with TRBJ1-6; D gene unclear. Germline CDR1 reads ENHRY; CDR2 reads SYGVKD. V lost 0 bases and J 9 bases, leaving 9 bases between the germline ends. The CDR3 consists of 14 residues. The CDR3 sequence: CAISESGISSPLHF. The CDR3 DNA reads TGTGCCATCAGTGAGTCAGGAATCTCTTCACCCCTCCACTTT.

In regard to this clonotype: For a library built for alpha chains, this beta chain is a stray read; little rests on its size. The chain combines TRBV5-4 with TRBJ2-2; D is ambiguous. Deletions cut 0 bases from V and 2 bases from J, with 5 bases between. Looked up from germline, CDR1 is SGHNT and CDR2 is YYREEE (reference sequence). The CDR3 is made up of 14 amino acids. The CDR3 loop reads CASSLEQNTGELFF. The CDR3 DNA follows: TGTGCCAGCAGCTTGGAACAAAACACCGGGGAGCTGTTTTTT.

Worth noting for this clonotype: This beta chain lies outside the target of a library built for alpha chains; its clone size means little. The V and J genes are TRBV6-5 and TRBJ1-6; D is unclear. Germline-derived CDR1 and CDR2 are MNHEY and SVGAGI. The V gene lost 0 bases and the J gene lost 9 bases, with 12 bases spanning the gap. The CDR3 contains 15 residues. CDR3 in DNA: TGTGCCAGCAGTTACTCGGCAGGTGAAATTTCACCCCTCCACTTT. It yields the protein CASSYSAGEISPLHF.

Regarding this clonotype: The library was built for alpha chains, so this beta chain is an off-target read and its size means little. V is TRBV27 and J is TRBJ2-7; 10 nucleotides match TRBD1. Germline values: CDR1 MNHEY, CDR2 SMNVEV (reference sequence). The CDR3 loop spans 16 amino acids. The V and J ends lost 6 bases and 5 bases, in that order; junction bases with no gene match: 13. This CDR3 reads CASRRIGTGVNHEQYV. In DNA form, the CDR3 reads TGTGCCAGCAGGCGAATCGGGACAGGGGTTAATCACGAGCAGTACGTC.

Points on this clonotype: Germline and junction disagree at one end, which may indicate a read error. The library was prepared for alpha chains; this beta chain is a stray read, so its frequency means little. V and J are TRBV29-1 and TRBJ2-3; 7 bases are shared with TRBD2. Per germline, CDR1 SQVTM and CDR2 ANQGSEA. This CDR3 is built from 15 residues. CDR3 region: CNVRVSSGATDTQYF. In DNA, the CDR3 is TGCAACGTTCGGGTGAGCAGCGGGGCTACAGATACGCAGTATTTT.

Remarks on this clonotype: For a library built for alpha chains, this beta chain is a stray read; little rests on its size. The genes are TRBV6-5 and TRBJ2-7; 11 nucleotides match TRBD1. CDR3 length: 14 amino acids. The V and J ends lost 6 bases and 4 bases, in that order; junction bases with no gene match: 5. Germline loops: CDR1 MNHEY, CDR2 SVGAGI. The DNA for the CDR3 is TGTGCCAGCAGGAGGACAGGGGGCGTGTACGAGCAGTACGTC. Its protein product is CASRRTGGVYEQYV.

This clonotype was recorded a few times. This beta chain lies outside the target of a library built for alpha chains; its clone size means little. This chain joins TRBV3-1 and TRBJ2-7; TRBD2 matches at 11 bases. Germline CDR1 reads LGHDT; CDR2 reads YNNKEL (reference sequence). There are 15 residues in the CDR3. V dropped 4 bases and J dropped 0; count of bases not matched to a gene: 2. Here the CDR3 DNA reads TGTGCCAGCAGCCCTAGCGGGGGGACCTCCTACGAGCAGTACTTC. Translating gives CASSPSGGTSYEQYF.

For this clonotype: A library prepared for alpha chains yielded this beta chain as an off-target read; its size is of little meaning. V is TRBV10-3 and J is TRBJ2-7, with D perhaps TRBD2 (6 bases). Germline CDR1 ENHRY, CDR2 SYGVKD. Between the trimmed V and J ends, which lost 5 bases and 5 bases, there was a span of 13 bases. There are 13 residues in the CDR3. The CDR3 sequence is CAISLSGGDEQYV. The CDR3 bases are TGTGCCATCAGTCTTAGCGGAGGGGACGAGCAGTACGTC.

Note on this clonotype: The library was designed around alpha chains, so this beta chain is a stray read whose abundance carries little weight. The V and J genes are TRBV5-1 and TRBJ1-5; D ambiguous. This CDR3 has 15 residues. Germline assignment: CDR1 SGHRS and CDR2 YFSETQ. V lost 0 bases, J lost 4 bases, and 11 bases lay in between. The CDR3 DNA is TGCGCCAGCAGCTTGGGGCCGGAGAGGAATCAGCCCCAGCATTTT. Amino acids: CASSLGPERNQPQHF.

This clonotype was observed a handful of times. The germline gene is not matched at one end of the junction; a read error may be the cause. This beta chain slipped into a library made for alpha chains as a stray read, so its size is not meaningful. The chain employs TRBV20-1 and TRBJ2-1; TRBD2 matches 11 bases. There are 14 residues in the CDR3. CDR1 is DFQATT and CDR2 is SNEGSKA in the germline V gene (reference sequence). The CDR3 loop is CSARGGTSGSEQLF. CDR3 in DNA: TGCAGTGCTAGGGGGGGTACTAGCGGGAGTGAGCAGTTATTC.

A note on this clonotype: This beta chain represents an off-target read in a library built for alpha chains; its size is of limited meaning. The rearrangement uses TRBV7-6 and TRBJ2-2; D gene uncertain. V was trimmed by 1 base and J by 1 base, leaving 7 bases between them. This CDR3 region has 15 residues. Germline V CDR1 and CDR2: SGHVS, FNYEAQ. The CDR3 sequence is CASSLGYRNTGELFF. The CDR3 DNA reads TGTGCCAGCAGCTTAGGGTACAGGAACACCGGGGAGCTGTTTTTT.

Worth noting for this clonotype: Its ends do not fully match the called genes, so a read error is possible. A library prepared for alpha chains yielded this beta chain as an off-target read; its size is of little meaning. The gene calls are TRBV12-5 and TRBJ1-2; D is undetermined. This CDR3 region has 9 residues. Germline V gene data show CDR1 as LGHNT and CDR2 as FRNRAP. DNA of the CDR3: TGTGCTAGTGGTTCAAGGACCCGCTTC. It is translated as CASGSRTRF.

With respect to this clonotype: This beta chain represents an off-target read in a library built for alpha chains; its size is of limited meaning. The rearrangement joins TRBV11-2 to TRBJ1-6; the D gene is possibly TRBD1 (5 bases). Germline V gives CDR1 SGHAT, CDR2 FQNNGV. The CDR3 spans 14 residues. Trimming took off 4 bases at V and 8 bases at J, with 12 bases between the two ends. The CDR3 here is CASSSGAGDSPLHF. Written as DNA, the CDR3 is TGTGCCAGCAGCTCCGGGGCCGGGGATTCACCCCTCCACTTT.

Concerning this clonotype: Because the library targeted alpha chains, this beta chain is an off-target read whose size means little. The chain combines TRBV5-1 with TRBJ1-3, with 7 bases lining up with TRBD1. Germline CDR1 and CDR2: SGHRS and YFSETQ. V shed 4 bases, J shed 0 bases, and the junction held 7 bases outside the gene matches. The CDR3 loop spans 16 amino acids. Here the CDR3 DNA reads TGCGCCAGCAGCCCTCATGGACAGGACTCTGGAAACACCATATATTTT. The encoded protein is CASSPHGQDSGNTIYF.

This clonotype has only one observation. This beta chain is an off-target read within a library intended for alpha chains, so its frequency means little. The chain carries TRBV4-3 and TRBJ1-3, with D maybe TRBD1 (6 bases). The CDR3 runs 15 residues. Germline V lookup: CDR1 LGHNA, CDR2 YSLEER. With 0 bases removed from V and 7 bases from J, the gap between germline ends came to 13 bases. The CDR3 protein is CASSQEGGAGNTIYF. For the CDR3, the DNA is TGCGCCAGCAGCCAAGAAGGGGGGGCCGGGAACACCATATATTTT.

Note on this clonotype: This beta chain turned up in a library designed for alpha chains; as an off-target read, its abundance says little. The V and J genes are TRBV11-2 and TRBJ2-3, with D unclear. The CDR3 has 12 residues. Germline CDR1 SGHAT, CDR2 FQNNGV. V was clipped by 4 bases and J by 6 bases, with 8 bases between them. In DNA form, the CDR3 reads TGTGCCAGCAGCTCCACAAGCGATACGCAGTATTTT. Translated: CASSSTSDTQYF.

This clonotype was seen once. This beta chain is a stray sequence in a library constructed for alpha chains; its clone size is not meaningful. J is TRBJ1-1 and V is TRBV27, with a weak D call TRBD1 (6 bases). The germline V gene encodes CDR1 MNHEY and CDR2 SMNVEV (reference sequence). This CDR3 is 14 amino acids long. Trimming stripped 3 bases from V and 4 bases from J, with 12 bases between. The chain's CDR3 is CASSFSQGGTEAFF. CDR3 in DNA: TGTGCCAGCAGTTTTTCACAGGGAGGCACTGAAGCTTTCTTT.

A remark on this clonotype: Found in a library prepared for alpha chains, this beta chain is an off-target read, and its abundance has little meaning. The chain links TRBV29-1 to TRBJ1-1; perhaps TRBD1 as D (5 bases). The CDR3 covers 12 residues. The germline V gene has CDR1 SQVTM and CDR2 ANQGSEA. Trimming took off 2 bases at V and 8 bases at J, with 12 bases between the two ends. The CDR3 DNA follows: TGCAGCGTTGAAAGGGTGCAGGGCGAAGCTTTCTTT. This sequence encodes CSVERVQGEAFF.

Remarks on this clonotype: A library prepared for alpha chains yielded this beta chain as an off-target read; its size is of little meaning. V is TRBV7-6 and J is TRBJ2-3; D tentatively fits TRBD1 or TRBD2 (5 bases each). V shed 1 base and J shed 6 bases, with 8 bases lying between them. Germline V gene lookup returns CDR1 SGHVS and CDR2 FNYEAQ. The CDR3 covers 13 residues. The CDR3 coding sequence is TGTGCCAGCAGCTTAGGTTGGGGGGATACGCAGTATTTT. This codes for CASSLGWGDTQYF.

A word on this clonotype: This beta chain appears as a stray read in a library generated for alpha chains; its size is not informative. The chain has TRBV7-3 and TRBJ2-5, with 7 bases aligning to TRBD2. The CDR3 loop spans 16 amino acids. The germline V gene encodes CDR1 SGHTA and CDR2 FQGTGA. V lost 2 bases, J lost 3 bases, and 9 bases stayed unmatched. The CDR3 here is CASSLGEGPLEETQYF. In nucleotides, the CDR3 is TGTGCCAGCAGCTTAGGGGAGGGGCCCCTTGAAGAGACCCAGTACTTC.

With respect to this clonotype: This beta chain is an unintended read in a library built for alpha chains; its size means little. The V gene is TRBV4-2, the J gene TRBJ1-4, with unresolved D. The CDR3 runs 14 residues. V was pared by 0 bases and J by 8 bases, with 10 bases between. Germline lookup yields CDR1 LGHNA and CDR2 YNFKEQ. The CDR3 loop is CASSQDGSGEKLFF. The CDR3 DNA follows: TGTGCCAGCAGCCAAGATGGGAGTGGCGAAAAACTGTTTTTT.

This clonotype has more than one count but fewer than ten. Since it is a stray read in a library aimed at alpha chains, this beta chain has a size that is not meaningful. The chain uses TRBV20-1 and TRBJ2-3, with a weak D call TRBD2 (5 bases). Germline CDR1 is DFQATT and CDR2 is SNEGSKA (reference sequence). This CDR3 comprises 14 residues. Between the trimmed V and J ends, which lost 5 bases and 2 bases, there was a span of 14 bases. The CDR3 is CSAPRGSITDTQYF. The CDR3 nucleotides are TGCAGTGCTCCCCGGGGAAGCATCACAGATACGCAGTATTTT.

Concerning this clonotype itself: This beta chain is off target for a library built for alpha chains, so its abundance means little. The J gene is TRBJ1-1, the V gene TRBV20-1; TRBD1 agrees at 7 bases. The CDR3 consists of 14 residues. The V and J ends lost 4 bases and 5 bases, in that order; junction bases with no gene match: 10. Germline values: CDR1 DFQATT, CDR2 SNEGSKA (reference sequence). CDR3 sequence (DNA): TGCAGTGCTAACTCAGGGGGGCGTTGGACTGAAGCTTTCTTT. Translation gives CSANSGGRWTEAFF.